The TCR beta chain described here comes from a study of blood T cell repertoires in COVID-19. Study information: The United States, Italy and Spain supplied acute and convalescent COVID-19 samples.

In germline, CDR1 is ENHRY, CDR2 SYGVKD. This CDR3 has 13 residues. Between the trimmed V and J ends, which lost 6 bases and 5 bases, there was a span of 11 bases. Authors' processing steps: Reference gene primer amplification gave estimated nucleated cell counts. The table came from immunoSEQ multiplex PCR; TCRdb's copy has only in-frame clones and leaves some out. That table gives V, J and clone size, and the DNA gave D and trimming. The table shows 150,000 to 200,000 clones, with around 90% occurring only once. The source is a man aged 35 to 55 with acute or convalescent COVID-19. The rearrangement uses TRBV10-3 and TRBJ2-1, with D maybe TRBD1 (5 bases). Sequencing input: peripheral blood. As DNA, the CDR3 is TGTGCCATCAGACAGGTCCCCGACAATGAGCAGTTCTTC. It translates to CAIRQVPDNEQFF.